A single sample is the source of the 4 T cell receptor beta chains below, sequenced in a study of radiation and T cells in renal cell carcinoma. Repertoires were generated with immunoSEQ multiplex PCR, while TCRdb's copy carries only in-frame clones and drops some. The table includes around 60,000 clones, around three quarters detected once. As to time point: blood 2 weeks post-SBRT. Documented treatment: 15 Gy SBRT to primary tumor, nephrectomy 4 weeks later. The sequences come from blood, collected from a patient whose treatment included radiotherapy and nephrectomy. Receptors were obtained from a man in his fifties or sixties with renal cell carcinoma.

The gene calls are TRBV6-1 and TRBJ1-2, with TRBD1 matching 7 bases. The junction had 10 bases not matched to a gene; V was cut back by 5 bases and J by 4 bases. Germline V CDR1 and CDR2: MNHNS, SASEGT. CDR3 length equals 15 residues. The CDR3 region is CASSRDRDSLYGYTF. CDR3 bases: TGTGCCAGCAGTCGTGACAGGGACTCCCTCTATGGCTACACCTTC.

This clone was observed many times. The chain couples TRBV28 to TRBJ1-2; D might be TRBD1 (5 bases). Germline CDR1 MDHEN, CDR2 SYDVKM. The CDR3 covers 15 residues. The germline V and J ends were trimmed by 4 bases and 6 bases, with 18 bases remaining between them. CDR3 region: CASSSYRGGRDGYTF. The CDR3, as DNA: TGTGCCAGCAGTTCCTACCGGGGGGGTCGGGATGGCTACACCTTC.

The V gene is TRBV14, the J gene TRBJ2-3, with D perhaps TRBD2 (5 bases). CDR1 SGHDN and CDR2 FVKESK come from the germline V gene. Trimming removed 4 bases from V and 4 bases from J, with 12 bases in between. The CDR3 has 14 amino acids. The CDR3 nucleotides are TGTGCCAGCAGCCGGGCGGAGGTGCCAGATACGCAGTATTTT. Translation gives CASSRAEVPDTQYF.

The chain uses TRBV6-1 and TRBJ2-1; the D gene could be TRBD1 or TRBD2 (6 bases each). The V and J ends lost 3 bases and 7 bases respectively, with 19 bases between them. CDR3 size: 16 residues. CDR1 and CDR2 (germline): MNHNS, SASEGT. CDR3 in DNA: TGTGCCAGCAGTGAGCCTCCGGGGGCACTTGGGAATGAGCAGTTCTTC. Protein: CASSEPPGALGNEQFF.